This paragraph covers one T cell receptor (beta chain) sequence. Germline V CDR1 and CDR2: SGHRS, YFSETQ. The CDR3 is 15 residues long. The J segment lost 0 bases and the V segment lost 0 bases, leaving 0 bases of the junction unmatched. The sample comes from a study of cytomegalovirus exposure and HLA in healthy donors. TCRdb's copy holds only in-frame clones and misses some; the assay was immunoSEQ multiplex PCR. This sample has roughly 90,000 clones, with 85% found just once. Sequenced material: PBMCs. This chain connects TRBV5-1 to TRBJ2-7; 10 positions match TRBD2. The TCR comes from a man aged 18 to 35 in good health and CMV-seropositive. The CDR3 reads CASSLASGSSYEQYV. The CDR3, as DNA: TGCGCCAGCAGCTTGGCTAGCGGGAGCTCCTACGAGCAGTACGTC.